This T cell receptor beta chain appears in the sequencing data of a study of T cell responses to AZD1222 COVID-19 vaccine. Generated by immunoSEQ multiplex PCR, the TCRdb table keeps only in-frame clones and is missing some. The table shows about 110,000 clones, with approximately 85% occurring only once. CDR3 length: 14 residues. The germline V gene encodes CDR1 SGDLS and CDR2 YYNGEE. The V end lost 4 bases, the J end lost 2 bases, and 10 bases lay between the germline ends. V and J are TRBV9 and TRBJ1-3; unclear D gene. This specimen was peripheral blood, taken on day 0 of AZD1222 vaccination. This TCR derives from an adult in good health. Written as DNA, the CDR3 is TGTGCCAGCAGCCCCTCTCATCCTGGAAACACCATATATTTT. It translates to CASSPSHPGNTIYF.